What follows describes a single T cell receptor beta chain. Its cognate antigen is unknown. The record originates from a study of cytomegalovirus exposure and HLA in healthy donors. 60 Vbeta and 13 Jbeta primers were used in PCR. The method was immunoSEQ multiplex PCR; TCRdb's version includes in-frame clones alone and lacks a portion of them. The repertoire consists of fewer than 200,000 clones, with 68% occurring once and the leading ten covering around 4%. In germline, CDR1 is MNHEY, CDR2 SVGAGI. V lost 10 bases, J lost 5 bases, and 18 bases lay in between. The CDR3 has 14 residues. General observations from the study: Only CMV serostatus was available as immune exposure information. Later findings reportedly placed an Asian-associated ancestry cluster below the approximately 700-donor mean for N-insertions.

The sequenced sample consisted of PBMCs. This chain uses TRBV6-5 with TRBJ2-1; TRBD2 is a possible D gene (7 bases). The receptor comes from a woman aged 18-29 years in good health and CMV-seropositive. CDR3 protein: CATKAPGGHNEQFF. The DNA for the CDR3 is TGTGCCACGAAGGCCCCGGGGGGCCACAATGAGCAGTTCTTC.